Listed below are T cell receptor beta chains from one sample, sequenced in a study of PD-1 blockade in classical Hodgkin lymphoma. Measured with immunoSEQ multiplex PCR; TCRdb has only the in-frame clones, and not every one. The data show 60,000 or so clones, over 85% seen once. The input for sequencing was peripheral blood mononuclear cells (PBMCs), taken at baseline. These receptors were taken from a human donor with classical Hodgkin lymphoma. Each CDR3 is given with its conserved first and last residue. Fields, in order: D gene, V gene, clone size, J gene, CDR3 protein, CDR3 DNA. D genes are given only for firm matches. Part of the rows lack a size; the others show once, few, many or a class for expanded clones.

-	TRBV11-2	few	TRBJ1-5	CASSLNRNQPQHF	TGTGCCAGCAGCTTAAACAGGAACCAGCCCCAGCATTTT
-	TRBV9	-	TRBJ1-1	CASSVEGNTEAFF	TGTGCCAGCAGCGTAGAGGGGAACACTGAAGCTTTCTTT
-	TRBV5-4	-	TRBJ2-3	CASSRDSREGTQYF	TGTGCCAGCAGCCGGGACTCCCGAGAAGGTACGCAGTATTTT
TRBD2	TRBV9	-	TRBJ2-7	CASSVAPVTSGNSYEQYF	TGTGCCAGCAGCGTAGCCCCAGTCACTAGCGGGAACTCCTACGAGCAGTACTTC
-	TRBV6-6	once	TRBJ2-7	CASRRAGHYEQYF	TGTGCCAGCAGAAGGGCCGGCCACTACGAGCAGTACTTC
TRBD1	TRBV7-7	-	TRBJ1-4	CASTPAGTDNEKLFF	TGTGCCAGCACCCCCGCCGGGACAGATAATGAAAAACTGTTTTTT
-	TRBV5-8	-	TRBJ1-5	CASSLWSDSNQPQHF	TGTGCCAGCAGCTTGTGGTCGGATAGCAATCAGCCCCAGCATTTT
-	TRBV27	-	TRBJ2-5	CASSLSPAQETQYF	TGTGCCAGCAGTTTAAGTCCGGCGCAAGAGACCCAGTACTTC
TRBD1	TRBV7-2	-	TRBJ1-3	CASSPTGSGNTIYF	TGTGCCAGCAGCCCGACAGGGTCCGGAAACACCATATATTTT
TRBD2	TRBV10-3	-	TRBJ2-7	CAIRGLAGETYEQYF	TGTGCCATCAGAGGTCTAGCGGGTGAGACCTACGAGCAGTACTTC
TRBD2	TRBV27	-	TRBJ2-1	CASSPGTSGRNEQFF	TGTGCCAGCAGTCCCGGGACTAGCGGCCGGAATGAGCAGTTCTTC
-	TRBV7-8	-	TRBJ2-7	CASSLWAGTYEQYF	TGTGCCAGCAGCTTATGGGCAGGAACCTACGAGCAGTACTTC
TRBD1	TRBV29-1	-	TRBJ2-7	CSVLQGFSYEQYF	TGCAGCGTTTTACAGGGGTTCTCCTACGAGCAGTACTTC
-	TRBV15	-	TRBJ2-7	CATGPGVSYEQYF	TGTGCCACCGGTCCAGGAGTGTCCTACGAGCAGTACTTC
-	TRBV7-2	-	TRBJ1-2	CASSLDLGGLYGYTF	TGTGCCAGCAGCTTAGACCTGGGGGGCCTCTATGGCTACACCTTC
-	TRBV6-4	-	TRBJ2-1	CASSEWPNNEQFF	TGTGCCAGCAGTGAATGGCCGAACAATGAGCAGTTCTTC
-	TRBV21-1	-	TRBJ1-1	CASSKGTGARFTEAFF	TGTGCCAGCAGCAAAGGGACAGGGGCTAGGTTCACTGAAGCTTTCTTT
-	TRBV9	-	TRBJ1-2	CASSGTGYGYTF	TGTGCCAGCAGCGGGACGGGATATGGCTACACCTTC
-	TRBV7-9	-	TRBJ2-1	CASSLLRLANYNEQFF	TGTGCCAGCAGCTTACTACGGCTAGCTAACTACAATGAGCAGTTCTTC
-	TRBV4-2	-	TRBJ2-7	CASSQEAGLETYEQYF	TGTGCCAGCAGCCAAGAGGCGGGATTGGAGACCTACGAGCAGTACTTC
-	TRBV2	once	TRBJ1-1	CASSEWGANTEAFF	TGTGCCAGCAGTGAATGGGGGGCGAACACTGAAGCTTTCTTT
TRBD1	TRBV28	-	TRBJ1-6	CASSLSPGTGNSPLHF	TGTGCCAGCAGTTTATCTCCCGGGACAGGGAATTCACCCCTCCACTTT
-	TRBV5-1	-	TRBJ2-5	CASSGGAGTQETQYF	TGCGCCAGCAGCGGTGGGGCGGGCACCCAAGAGACCCAGTACTTC
TRBD1	TRBV6-5	few	TRBJ1-2	CASSYRTGGGYTF	TGTGCCAGCAGTTACAGGACAGGCGGTGGCTACACCTTC
-	TRBV5-1	-	TRBJ2-1	CASSWQGRAGSYNEQFF	TGCGCCAGCAGCTGGCAGGGTAGGGCCGGCTCCTACAATGAGCAGTTCTTC
-	TRBV4-2	-	TRBJ2-7	CASSQVLAVLDEQYF	TGTGCCAGCAGCCAAGTGTTGGCGGTTTTGGACGAGCAGTACTTC
-	TRBV5-8	once	TRBJ2-4	CASSLVSSAGQYF	TGTGCCAGCAGCTTGGTCTCTTCGGCAGGACAGTACTTC
-	TRBV19	-	TRBJ1-4	CASSTGLELEKLFF	TGTGCCAGTAGTACGGGACTGGAACTTGAAAAACTGTTTTTT
-	TRBV7-2	-	TRBJ1-4	CASSLRGVNEKLFF	TGTGCCAGCAGCTTAAGGGGAGTCAATGAAAAACTGTTTTTT